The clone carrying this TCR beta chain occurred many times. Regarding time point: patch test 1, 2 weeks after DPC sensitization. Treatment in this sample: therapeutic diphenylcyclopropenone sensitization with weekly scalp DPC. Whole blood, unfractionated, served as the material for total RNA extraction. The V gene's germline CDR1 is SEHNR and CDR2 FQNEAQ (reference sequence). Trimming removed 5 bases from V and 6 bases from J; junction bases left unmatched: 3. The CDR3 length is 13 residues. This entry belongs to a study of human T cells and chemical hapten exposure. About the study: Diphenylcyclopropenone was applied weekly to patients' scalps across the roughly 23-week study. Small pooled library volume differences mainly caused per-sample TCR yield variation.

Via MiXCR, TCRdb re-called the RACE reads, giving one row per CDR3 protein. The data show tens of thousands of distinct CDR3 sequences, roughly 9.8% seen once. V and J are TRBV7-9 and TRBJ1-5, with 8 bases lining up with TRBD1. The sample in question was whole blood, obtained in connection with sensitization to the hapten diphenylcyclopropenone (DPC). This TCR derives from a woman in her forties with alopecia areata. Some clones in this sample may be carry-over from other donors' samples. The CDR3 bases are TGTGCCAGCAGCCCAGGGGGCGGTCAGCCCCAGCATTTT. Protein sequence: CASSPGGGQPQHF. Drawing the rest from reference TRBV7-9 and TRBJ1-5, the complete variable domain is DTGVSQNPRHKITKRGQNVTFRCDPISEHNRLYWYRQTLGQGPEFLTYFQNEAQLEKSRLLSDRFSAERPKGSFSTLEIQRTEQGDSAMYLCASSPGGGQPQHFGDGTRLSIL.